This is a list of T cell receptor beta chains from one sample in a study of T cell responses to AZD1222 COVID-19 vaccine. Clones were read by immunoSEQ multiplex PCR, and TCRdb kept only the in-frame ones, dropping some. This sample has around 150,000 clones, with roughly 88% found just once. The material was peripheral blood, obtained 28 days after the second AZD1222 dose. The receptors shown here come from an adult who received the AZD1222 COVID-19 vaccine. Each CDR3 is given without its conserved first and last residue. The order of the fields is V gene, J gene, D gene, CDR3 protein. D genes are given only for firm matches.

TRBV7-2	TRBJ1-2	NA	ASSLERTPGGYT
TRBV2	TRBJ1-3	NA	ASTTRGNRNTIY
TRBV24-1	TRBJ1-1	TRBD1	ATRRIQGAPGTEAF
TRBV5-1	TRBJ2-7	NA	ASSLQQDAGEQY
TRBV7-3	TRBJ2-1	TRBD1	ASSLKGRTGGGNEQF
TRBV5-6	TRBJ1-1	NA	ASSLSRGSTEAF
TRBV27	TRBJ2-1	NA	ASSSRQSSYNEQF
TRBV7-9	TRBJ1-1	NA	ASSLDSQAKAF
TRBV29-1	TRBJ2-1	NA	SVERATNEQF
TRBV5-1	TRBJ1-1	NA	ASSFGGFLEAF
TRBV5-4	TRBJ1-5	NA	ASSLGGLSGSNQPQH
TRBV18	TRBJ2-2	TRBD2	ASSPPESGGTNTGELF
TRBV7-9	TRBJ2-1	NA	ASRSPVGNEQF
TRBV9	TRBJ2-1	NA	ASSAGTPRSSYNEQF
TRBV25-1	TRBJ1-1	NA	ASAMVGLNTEAF
TRBV14	TRBJ1-1	NA	ASSPQFGRTQNTEAF
TRBV27	TRBJ1-1	TRBD1	ASSSLGTGHVEAF
TRBV9	TRBJ2-2	NA	ASDPTGKNTGELF
TRBV7-9	TRBJ1-2	NA	ASSLEGGYGYT
TRBV18	TRBJ2-5	TRBD1	ASSPPGQGQETQY
TRBV12-5	TRBJ1-1	NA	ASGSELAEAF
TRBV9	TRBJ1-5	NA	ASSLRGYSNQPQH
TRBV28	TRBJ2-2	NA	ASSFGGNTGELF
TRBV25-1	TRBJ2-7	NA	ASSAGALYEQY
TRBV5-1	TRBJ2-1	NA	ASRLVGNEQF
TRBV6-1	TRBJ2-7	TRBD2	ASSEGGRGYEQY
TRBV7-3	TRBJ2-3	TRBD2	ASSLTGSGKGTQY
TRBV6-6	TRBJ1-2	TRBD1	ASSYRTGAESGYT
TRBV7-9	TRBJ2-7	TRBD2	ASSFSGSLYEQY
TRBV2	TRBJ1-3	NA	ASSEYRQTGNTIY
TRBV6-4	TRBJ1-1	NA	ASSETGNTEAF
TRBV30	TRBJ1-1	NA	AWEVDEAF
TRBV4-1	TRBJ2-7	TRBD1	ASSLGQGISYEQY
TRBV19	TRBJ1-5	NA	ASSESGAGNQPQH
TRBV7-2	TRBJ1-6	NA	ASSSGYSADSPLH
TRBV19	TRBJ1-1	TRBD1	ASSPIRTGLDTEAF
TRBV19	TRBJ1-5	TRBD1	ASRSGQYQPQH
TRBV15	TRBJ2-1	NA	ATSSINSVNEQF
TRBV7-6	TRBJ2-7	TRBD1	ASSPGTGIYEQY
TRBV2	TRBJ1-3	NA	ASRRSSGNTIY
TRBV5-1	TRBJ2-1	TRBD2	ASSLYLAGADEQF
TRBV4-1	TRBJ2-7	NA	ASSHRDGYYEQY
TRBV19	TRBJ2-2	NA	ASSIGSTRGRIGGELF
TRBV5-4	TRBJ2-7	NA	ASSLGSSYEQY
TRBV19	TRBJ2-3	NA	ASSNTDTQY
TRBV15	TRBJ1-1	NA	ATSRGPKVSSHTEAF
TRBV11-1	TRBJ1-1	TRBD1	ASRPGHGQGNTEAF